This TCR beta chain was identified in a study of cytomegalovirus exposure and HLA in healthy donors. General study findings and limits: In a later analysis, first-cohort TCR clusters were found to tend to co-occur in the approximately 120 validation repertoires. Listed as cytomegalovirus-associated were more than 150 TCR beta chains. Across donors, most TCRs were seen rarely, yet some public ones were widespread.

The CDR3 loop spans 13 amino acids. The germline V gene encodes CDR1 MNHEY and CDR2 SMNVEV (reference sequence). Deletions cut 2 bases from V and 6 bases from J, with 8 bases between. Profiling relied on immunoSEQ multiplex PCR, and the TCRdb table lists in-frame clones only, not all of them. The table lists about 250,000 clones, less than 90% of them singletons, with more than 10% in the top ten. This clone appeared a single time. As yet, its antigen is unknown. The sequence was collected from a man aged 18 to 29 in good health and CMV-seropositive. The material sequenced was PBMCs. The chain links TRBV27 to TRBJ2-1; D is uncertain. The CDR3 sequence is CASSLEGVNEQFF. DNA of the CDR3: TGTGCCAGCAGTTTAGAAGGAGTCAATGAGCAGTTCTTC.